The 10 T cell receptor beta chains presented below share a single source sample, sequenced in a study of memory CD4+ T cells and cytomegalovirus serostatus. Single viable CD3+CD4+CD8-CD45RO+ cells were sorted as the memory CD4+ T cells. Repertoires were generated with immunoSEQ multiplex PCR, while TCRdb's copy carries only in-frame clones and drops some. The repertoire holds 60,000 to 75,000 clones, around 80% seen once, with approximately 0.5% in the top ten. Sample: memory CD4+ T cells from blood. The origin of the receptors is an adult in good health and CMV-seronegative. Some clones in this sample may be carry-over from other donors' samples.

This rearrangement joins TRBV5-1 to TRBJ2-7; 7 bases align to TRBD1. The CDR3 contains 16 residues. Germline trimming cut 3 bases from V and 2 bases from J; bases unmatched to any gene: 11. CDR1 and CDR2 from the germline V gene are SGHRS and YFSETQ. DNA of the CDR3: TGCGCCAGCAGCTCTCGGACAGGCAGCTTTGCCTACGAGCAGTACTTC. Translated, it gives CASSSRTGSFAYEQYF.

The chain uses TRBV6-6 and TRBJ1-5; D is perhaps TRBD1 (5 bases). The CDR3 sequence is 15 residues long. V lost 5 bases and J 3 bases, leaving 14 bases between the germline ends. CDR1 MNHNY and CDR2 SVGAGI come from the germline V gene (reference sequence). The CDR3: CASSTLQGINQPQHF. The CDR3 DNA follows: TGTGCCAGCAGTACACTCCAGGGAATCAATCAGCCCCAGCATTTT.

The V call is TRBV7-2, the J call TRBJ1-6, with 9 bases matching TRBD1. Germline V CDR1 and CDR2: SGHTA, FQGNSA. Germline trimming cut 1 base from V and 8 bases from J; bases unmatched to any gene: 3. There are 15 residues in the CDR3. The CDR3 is CASSLGDRVYSPLHF. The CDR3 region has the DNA TGTGCCAGCAGCTTAGGGGACAGGGTTTATTCACCCCTCCACTTT.

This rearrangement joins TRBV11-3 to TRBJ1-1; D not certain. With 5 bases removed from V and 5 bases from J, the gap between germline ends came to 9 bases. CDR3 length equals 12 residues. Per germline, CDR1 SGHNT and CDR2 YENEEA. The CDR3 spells CASSTSGTEAFF. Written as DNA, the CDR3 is TGTGCCAGCAGCACGTCCGGAACTGAAGCTTTCTTT.

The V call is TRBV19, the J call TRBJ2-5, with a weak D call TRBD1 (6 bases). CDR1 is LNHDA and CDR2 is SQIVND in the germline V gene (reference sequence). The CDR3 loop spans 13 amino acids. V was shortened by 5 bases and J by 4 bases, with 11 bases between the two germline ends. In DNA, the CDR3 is TGTGCCAGTAGTGCACAGGGCCCAGAGACCCAGTACTTC. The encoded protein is CASSAQGPETQYF.

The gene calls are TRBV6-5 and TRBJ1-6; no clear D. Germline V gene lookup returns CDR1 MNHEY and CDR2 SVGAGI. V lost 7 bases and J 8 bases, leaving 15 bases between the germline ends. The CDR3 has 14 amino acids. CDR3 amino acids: CASKYPEDDSPLHF. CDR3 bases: TGTGCCAGCAAGTATCCGGAGGATGATTCACCCCTCCACTTT.

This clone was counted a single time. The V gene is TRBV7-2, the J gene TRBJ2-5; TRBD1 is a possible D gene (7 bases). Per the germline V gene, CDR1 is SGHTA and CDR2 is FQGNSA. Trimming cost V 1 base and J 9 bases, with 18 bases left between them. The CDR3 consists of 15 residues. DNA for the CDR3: TGTGCCAGCAGCTTAGTATGGCAGGGGGGTCAACCCCAGTACTTC. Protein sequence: CASSLVWQGGQPQYF.

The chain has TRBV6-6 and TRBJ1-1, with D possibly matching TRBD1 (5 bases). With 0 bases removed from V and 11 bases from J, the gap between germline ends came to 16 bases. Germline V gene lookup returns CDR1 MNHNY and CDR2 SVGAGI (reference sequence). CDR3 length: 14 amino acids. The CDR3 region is CASSYSIDRPSAFF. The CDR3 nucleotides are TGTGCCAGCAGTTACTCGATCGACAGACCTTCTGCTTTCTTT.

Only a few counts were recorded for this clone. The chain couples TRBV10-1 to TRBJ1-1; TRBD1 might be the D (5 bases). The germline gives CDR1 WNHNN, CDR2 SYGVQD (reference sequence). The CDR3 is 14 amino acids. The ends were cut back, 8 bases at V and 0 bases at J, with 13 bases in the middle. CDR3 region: CASPGPYLNTEAFF. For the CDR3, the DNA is TGCGCCAGCCCAGGGCCCTATTTGAACACTGAAGCTTTCTTT.

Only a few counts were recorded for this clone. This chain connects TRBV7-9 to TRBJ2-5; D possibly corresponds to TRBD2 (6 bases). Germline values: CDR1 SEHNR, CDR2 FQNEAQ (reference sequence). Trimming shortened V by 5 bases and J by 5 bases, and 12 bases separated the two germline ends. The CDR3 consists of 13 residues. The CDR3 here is CASSDGRGETQYF. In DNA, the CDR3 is TGTGCCAGCAGCGACGGGAGAGGGGAGACCCAGTACTTC.